The source of this T cell receptor (beta chain) is a study of blood T cell repertoires in COVID-19. Original processing notes: Nucleated cell number was recorded as an estimate derived from reference gene primer amplification. This table comes from immunoSEQ multiplex PCR, and its TCRdb copy is limited to in-frame clones, with some not included. V, J and clone size were drawn from that table, and D and trimming were deduced from the DNA. There are roughly 300,000 clones in the sample; approximately 91% occur only once, and roughly 2.1% lies in the top ten. Unmatched junction bases numbered 3, after V lost 2 bases and J lost 2 bases. The CDR3 length is 15 residues. Germline V lookup: CDR1 LGHNA, CDR2 YNFKEQ. Those enrolled, adults aged roughly 18 to 89 years, came from about two dozen US areas.

This TCR was recovered from a woman in her thirties or forties with acute COVID-19. The V and J genes are TRBV4-2 and TRBJ1-1, with 9 nucleotides matching TRBD1. Material for sequencing was PBMCs or T cells enriched from blood (not recorded which). The CDR3 protein is CASSQPGQGNTEAFF. CDR3 nucleotides: TGTGCCAGCAGCCAACCGGGACAGGGAAACACTGAAGCTTTCTTT.